This T cell receptor beta chain was sequenced in a study of radiotherapy plus CTLA-4 blockade in lung cancer. Across the study: Around a sixth of patients responded objectively, and roughly 30% achieved disease control. Overall study results and limits: According to reports, early shifts in blood T cell clones, alongside interferon-beta, forecast response most accurately. Among blood TCR repertoires after radiotherapy plus ipilimumab, tumor-derived clones expanded.

CDR3 length: 16 residues. The germline V gene encodes CDR1 KGHSH and CDR2 LQKENI. V lost 6 bases and J lost 0, with 15 bases in between. Remarks on this clone: No antigen is known for it.

Lung cancer patients with chemo-refractory metastatic non-small-cell disease were given focal radiation plus CTLA-4 blockade with ipilimumab. Profiling relied on immunoSEQ multiplex PCR, and the TCRdb table lists in-frame clones only, not all of them. The sample yields 95,000 to 150,000 clones, 85% to 90% seen once. The starting material was peripheral blood, obtained from a patient treated with radiotherapy plus ipilimumab. This TCR was recovered from a human donor with non-small cell lung cancer that progressed on radiotherapy plus ipilimumab. V usage is TRBV18 and J usage is TRBJ1-3, with a possible D match to TRBD1 (6 bases). The CDR3 sequence: CASSLQGRSSGNTIYF. CDR3 DNA sequence: TGTGCCAGCTCGCTACAGGGCCGAAGCTCTGGAAACACCATATATTTT.